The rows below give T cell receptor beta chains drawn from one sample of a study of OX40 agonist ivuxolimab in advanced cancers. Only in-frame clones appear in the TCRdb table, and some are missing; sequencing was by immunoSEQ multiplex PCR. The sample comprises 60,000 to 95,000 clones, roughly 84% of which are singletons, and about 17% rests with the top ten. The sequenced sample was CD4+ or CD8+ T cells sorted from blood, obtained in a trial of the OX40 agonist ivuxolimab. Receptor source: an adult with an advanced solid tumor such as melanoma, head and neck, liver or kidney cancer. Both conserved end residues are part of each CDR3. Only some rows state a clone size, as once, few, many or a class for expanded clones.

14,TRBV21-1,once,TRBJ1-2,CASLRGTVVYGYTF
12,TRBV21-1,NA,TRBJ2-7,CASSQDRPEQYF
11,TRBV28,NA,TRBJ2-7,CASGAPLGQYF
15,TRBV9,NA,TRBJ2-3,CASSAGSSSTDTQYF
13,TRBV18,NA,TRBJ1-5,CASSPTGNQPQHF
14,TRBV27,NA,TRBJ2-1,CASIPLGGAREQFF
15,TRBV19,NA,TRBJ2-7,CASSTQGASSYEQYF
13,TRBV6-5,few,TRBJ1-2,CASSPGVNYGYTF
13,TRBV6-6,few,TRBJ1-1,CASSRQGAHEAFF
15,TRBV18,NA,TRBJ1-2,CASSLGTEANYGYTF
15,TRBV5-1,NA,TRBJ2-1,CASSPGLAAQNEQFF
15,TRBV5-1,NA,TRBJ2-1,CASSSLAGAINEQFF
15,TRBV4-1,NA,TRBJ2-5,CASSHEGLAIETQYF
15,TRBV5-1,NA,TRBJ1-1,CASSSTGRSHTEAFF
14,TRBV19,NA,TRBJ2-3,CASSIYNPSDTQYF
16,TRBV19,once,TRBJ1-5,CASSILEGVSNQSQHF
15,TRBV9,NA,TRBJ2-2,CASSPQPLNTGELFF
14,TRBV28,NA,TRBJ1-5,CASSSAQYNQPQHF
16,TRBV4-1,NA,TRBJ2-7,CASSQEGLAGGYEQYF
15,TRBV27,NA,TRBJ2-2,CASSLQTGNTGELFF
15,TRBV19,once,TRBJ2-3,CASSNTGQRTDTQYF
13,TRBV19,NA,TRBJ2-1,CASSDRGYNEQFF
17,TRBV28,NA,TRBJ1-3,CASYQWGTGSSGNTIYF
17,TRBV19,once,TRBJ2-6,CASSIGGLPSGANVLTF
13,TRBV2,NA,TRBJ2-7,CASSDRGTYEQYF
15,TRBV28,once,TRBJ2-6,CASRRDLSGANVLTF
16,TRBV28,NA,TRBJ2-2,CASSRSSGRSTGELFF
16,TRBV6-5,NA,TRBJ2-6,CASSYRGMSGANVLTF